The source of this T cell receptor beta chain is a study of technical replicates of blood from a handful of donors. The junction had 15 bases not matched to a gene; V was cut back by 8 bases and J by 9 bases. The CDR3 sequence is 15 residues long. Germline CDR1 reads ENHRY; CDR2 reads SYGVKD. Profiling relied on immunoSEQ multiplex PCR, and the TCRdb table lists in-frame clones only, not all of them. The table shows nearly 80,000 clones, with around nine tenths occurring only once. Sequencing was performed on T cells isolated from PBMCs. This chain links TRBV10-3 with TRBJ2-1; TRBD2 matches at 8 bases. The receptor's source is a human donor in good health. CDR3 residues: CAIGAGSLAGSEQFF. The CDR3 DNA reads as TGTGCCATCGGCGCTGGGTCGCTAGCGGGCAGTGAGCAGTTCTTC.